This T cell receptor (beta chain) was captured by sequencing in a study of T cell repertoires in cytomegalovirus infection. Concerning this clonotype itself: Its antigen is undetermined.

TCRdb analysed the reads with MiXCR anew, one entry per CDR3 protein. The data contain 250,000 to 300,000 distinct CDR3 sequences, less than 25% of them seen just once; the ten biggest clones take up roughly a fifth. Germline CDR1 and CDR2: LGHNA and YNFKEQ. Trimming left V 0 bases short and J 3 bases short, with 11 bases between. CDR3 length: 15 residues. The genes are TRBV4-2 and TRBJ1-2, with D perhaps TRBD1 (5 bases). The sequence came from a human donor in good health (CMV status not recorded). Some clones in this sample may be carry-over from other donors' samples. The specimen comprised cultured PBMCs, sampled from culture after CMV antigen stimulation. The DNA for the CDR3 is TGTGCCAGCAGCCAAGACGCCTGGGACGACTATGGCTACACCTTC. Translated, it gives CASSQDAWDDYGYTF.